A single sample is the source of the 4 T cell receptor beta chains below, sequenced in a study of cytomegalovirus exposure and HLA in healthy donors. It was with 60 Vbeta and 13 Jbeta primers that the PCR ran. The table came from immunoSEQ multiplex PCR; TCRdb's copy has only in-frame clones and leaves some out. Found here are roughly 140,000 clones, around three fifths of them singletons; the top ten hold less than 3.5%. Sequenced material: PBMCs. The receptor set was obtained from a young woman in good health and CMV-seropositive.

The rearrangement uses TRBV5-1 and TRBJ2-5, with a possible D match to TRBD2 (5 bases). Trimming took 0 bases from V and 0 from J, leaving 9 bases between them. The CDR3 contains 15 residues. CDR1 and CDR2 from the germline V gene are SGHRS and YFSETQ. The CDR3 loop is CASSLGGIYQETQYF. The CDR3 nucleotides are TGCGCCAGCAGCTTGGGAGGGATTTACCAAGAGACCCAGTACTTC.

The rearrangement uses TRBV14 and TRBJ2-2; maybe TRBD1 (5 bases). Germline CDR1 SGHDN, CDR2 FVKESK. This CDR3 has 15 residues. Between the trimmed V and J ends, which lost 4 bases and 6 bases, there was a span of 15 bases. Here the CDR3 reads CASSLTPGFPGELFF. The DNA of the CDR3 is TGTGCCAGCAGCCTAACGCCAGGGTTTCCCGGGGAGCTGTTTTTT. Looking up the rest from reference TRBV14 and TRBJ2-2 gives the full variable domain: EAGVTQFPSHSVIEKGQTVTLRCDPISGHDNLYWYRRVMGKEIKFLLHFVKESKQDESGMPNNRFLAERTGGTYSTLKVQPAELEDSGVYFCASSLTPGFPGELFFGEGSRLTVL.

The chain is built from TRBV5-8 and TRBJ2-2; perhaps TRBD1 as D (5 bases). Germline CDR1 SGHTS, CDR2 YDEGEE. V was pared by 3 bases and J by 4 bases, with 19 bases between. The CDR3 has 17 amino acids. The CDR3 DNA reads TGTGCCAGCAGCTGGGCGAAGGTAGCCAGGGCCACCGGGGAGCTGTTTTTT. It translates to CASSWAKVARATGELFF.

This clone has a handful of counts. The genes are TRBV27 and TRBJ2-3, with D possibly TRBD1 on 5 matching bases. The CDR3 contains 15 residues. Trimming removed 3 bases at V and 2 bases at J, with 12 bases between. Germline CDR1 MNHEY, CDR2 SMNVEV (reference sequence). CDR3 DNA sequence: TGTGCCAGCAGTTTTTTTCAGGGCCCCACAGATACGCAGTATTTT. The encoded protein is CASSFFQGPTDTQYF.